This TCR beta chain was captured by sequencing in a study of T cell responses to AZD1222 COVID-19 vaccine. Study-wide points: At 160-218 and 743-854, vaccine-associated CD4 TCRs were dominant, and they spanned spike.

Libraries were prepared by immunoSEQ multiplex PCR; TCRdb keeps only in-frame clonotypes and omits some of them. The sample shows approximately 200,000 clones, approximately 87% of them seen only once. The CDR3 length is 15 residues. Trimming removed 0 bases from V and 0 bases from J; junction bases left unmatched: 2. CDR1 is SGHRS, CDR2 YFSETQ, per germline. Notes on this clone: What it recognizes is unknown.

The V and J genes are TRBV5-1 and TRBJ1-2; 7 positions agree with TRBD1. The sample consisted of peripheral blood, taken on day 0 of MenACWY control vaccination. This receptor was taken from an adult in good health. In DNA, the CDR3 is TGCGCCAGCAGCTTGGGACAGGGCACTAACTATGGCTACACCTTC. Translation: CASSLGQGTNYGYTF.